Listed below are T cell receptor beta chains from one sample, sequenced in a study of T cells in Graves' hyperthyroidism and ophthalmopathy. TCRdb re-derived calls from the multiplex PCR reads in MiXCR, one entry per CDR3 protein. The sample shows fewer than 800,000 distinct CDR3 sequences, about 17% of them seen only once. The material sequenced was blood. These receptor sequences come from a man aged 18 to 29 with Graves' hyperthyroidism. CDR3s include the opening cysteine and the closing phenylalanine or tryptophan. A D gene is named only where the DNA matches it firmly. Expanded clones are given a class, and other clones once, few, many or no size at all.

v_gene,d_gene,j_gene,abundance,CDR3nt,CDR3aa
TRBV7-8,.,TRBJ2-3,many,TGTGCCAGCAGCCATAGCGGTCGGCGCACAGATACGCAGTATTTT,CASSHSGRRTDTQYF
TRBV20-1,TRBD1,TRBJ2-7,many,TGCAGTGCTGCGGGACAGGAGAGCTACGAGCAGTACTTC,CSAAGQESYEQYF
TRBV12-3/TRBV12-4,TRBD2,TRBJ2-1,many,TGTGCCAGCAGCCGCCTCCTCTCTAGCGGGAGGGCCATCAATGAGCAGTTCTTC,CASSRLLSSGRAINEQFF
TRBV20-1,TRBD1,TRBJ2-7,many,TGCAGTGGCTCAGACAGGGGGCCCTACGAGCAGTACTTC,CSGSDRGPYEQYF
TRBV3-1,TRBD2,TRBJ2-1,many,TGTGCCAGCAGCCAAGGGACTAGCGGAAACAATGAGCAGTTCTTC,CASSQGTSGNNEQFF
TRBV11-2,.,TRBJ2-2,many,TGTGCCAGCAGCTTAGCAAGGGACGGGGAGCTGTTTTTT,CASSLARDGELFF
TRBV2,.,TRBJ2-6,many,TGTGCCAGCAGGGCAAGGGCTGGGGCCAACGTCCTGACTTTC,CASRARAGANVLTF
TRBV10-3,.,TRBJ1-5,few,TGTGCCATCAGCCAACAAGAGGGGGTTGTTCAGCCCCAGCATTTT,CAISQQEGVVQPQHF
TRBV7-3,TRBD1,TRBJ2-7,.,TGTGCCAGCAGGCACAGGGGCCACGAGCAGTACTTC,CASRHRGHEQYF
TRBV3-1,TRBD2,TRBJ2-7,.,TGTGCCAGCAGCCAAGATAATGTTGGCGGCGGGAGAATCTACGAGCAGTACTTC,CASSQDNVGGGRIYEQYF
TRBV6-1,.,TRBJ2-2,.,TGTGCCAGCAAGGAACAGCTGGTACACACCGGGGAGCTGTTTTTT,CASKEQLVHTGELFF
TRBV24-1,.,TRBJ2-5,.,TGTGCCACCAGTGCCTCTGACAAGGGGGAAGAGACCCAGTACTTC,CATSASDKGEETQYF
TRBV9,.,TRBJ2-2,few,TGTGCCAGCAGCGTAGAACATCGGCTCATGAACACCGGGGAGCTGTTTTTT,CASSVEHRLMNTGELFF
TRBV5-1,TRBD2,TRBJ2-1,.,TGCGCCAGCAGCCCTAGCGGGGAGGGTGAGCAGTTCTTC,CASSPSGEGEQFF
TRBV20-1,.,TRBJ2-3,many,TGCAGTGCAACAACCGGTACAGATACGCAGTATTTT,CSATTGTDTQYF
TRBV28,.,TRBJ1-5,.,TGTGCCAGCAGTGATTACAGGGCCAATCAGCCCCAGCATTTT,CASSDYRANQPQHF
TRBV11-2,.,TRBJ2-7,many,TGTGCCAGCAGCTTCGGGCCCTTGACCTACGAGCAGTACTTC,CASSFGPLTYEQYF
TRBV4-1,TRBD1,TRBJ2-5,few,TGCGCCAGCAGCCAAGACCACAGGGGTCATCAAGAGACCCAGTACTTC,CASSQDHRGHQETQYF
TRBV5-6,TRBD1,TRBJ1-2,many,TGTGCCAGCAGCTTGGAGACAGGGCCGCCCTATGGCTACACCTTC,CASSLETGPPYGYTF
TRBV12-5,TRBD2,TRBJ2-3,.,TGTGCTAGTGGTTTGAGGACTAGCGGGTCCACAGATACGCAGTATTTT,CASGLRTSGSTDTQYF
TRBV27,TRBD2,TRBJ2-4,.,TGTGCCAGCAGCCCCCCTGGGGGGAGGGAAAAAAACATTCAGTACTTC,CASSPPGGREKNIQYF
TRBV20-1,TRBD2,TRBJ2-1,many,TGCAGTGCTGAACTCCCGGGACTAGCGGGCTTTAGCTCCTACAATGAGCAGTTCTTC,CSAELPGLAGFSSYNEQFF
TRBV14,TRBD2,TRBJ2-7,many,TGTGCCAGCAGCCAAGAGGGACTAGCGGGAGGACGGTACGAGCAGTACTTC,CASSQEGLAGGRYEQYF
TRBV20-1,.,TRBJ2-7,.,TGCAGTGCACTTGAACAGGGCGGGGGCTACGAGCAGTACTTC,CSALEQGGGYEQYF
TRBV7-2,.,TRBJ2-3,.,TGTGCCAGCAGCTTCGCGCTTAGCACAGATACGCAGTATTTT,CASSFALSTDTQYF
TRBV20-1,.,TRBJ2-3,few,TGCAGTGCTAGAGTATCGGTAGCCACAGATACGCAGTATTTT,CSARVSVATDTQYF
TRBV10-3,.,TRBJ2-2,.,TGTGCCATCAGTGTTCTCGGCAGGGCCGGGGAGCTGTTTTTT,CAISVLGRAGELFF